One and the same sample provided the 32 T cell receptor beta chains below, sequenced in a study of cytomegalovirus exposure and HLA in healthy donors. PCR used 60 Vbeta primers and 13 Jbeta primers. Profiled with immunoSEQ multiplex PCR; TCRdb holds only in-frame clones, not every one. The table records about 130,000 clones, around 78% of them present only once. Sequences were obtained from PBMCs. All receptors derive from a woman aged 50 to 60 in good health and CMV-seronegative.

V and J are TRBV6-1 and TRBJ2-2, with TRBD2 matching over 8 bases. Looked up from germline, CDR1 is MNHNS and CDR2 is SASEGT. The CDR3 has 15 amino acids. J was trimmed by 5 bases and V by 5 bases; bases with no gene match: 7. For the CDR3, the DNA is TGTGCCAGCAGTAGGACTAGCTGGTCTACCGGGGAGCTGTTTTTT. Amino acids: CASSRTSWSTGELFF.

V usage is TRBV9 and J usage is TRBJ2-2; a possible D gene is TRBD2 (6 bases). V lost 3 bases and J 6 bases, leaving 12 bases between the germline ends. CDR1 and CDR2 (germline): SGDLS, YYNGEE. This CDR3 is 14 amino acids long. CDR3 coding DNA: TGTGCCAGCAGCGCCGGGACTGGGCCCGGGGAGCTGTTTTTT. Residues: CASSAGTGPGELFF. The full variable domain, completed using reference TRBV9 and TRBJ2-2, is DSGVTQTPKHLITATGQRVTLRCSPRSGDLSVYWYQQSLDQGLQFLIQYYNGEERAKGNILERFSAQQFPDLHSELNLSSLELGDSALYFCASSAGTGPGELFFGEGSRLTVL.

V usage is TRBV4-1 and J usage is TRBJ1-1; D is ambiguous. Germline V gene data show CDR1 as MGHRA and CDR2 as YSYEKL. Trimming removed 0 bases from V and 1 base from J, with 6 bases in between. The CDR3 is 14 amino acids. This CDR3 reads CASSQESENTEAFF. Written as DNA, the CDR3 is TGCGCCAGCAGCCAAGAATCAGAGAACACTGAAGCTTTCTTT.

The chain carries TRBV19 and TRBJ1-3; TRBD1 is a possible D gene (6 bases). Germline V CDR1 and CDR2: LNHDA, SQIVND (reference sequence). The CDR3 has 14 amino acids. V lost 3 bases, J lost 4 bases, and 10 bases lay in between. The CDR3 is CASSMGAAGNTIYF. The CDR3, as DNA: TGTGCCAGTAGTATGGGGGCAGCCGGAAACACCATATATTTT.

V usage is TRBV27 and J usage is TRBJ2-7, with 8 bases that match TRBD2. The CDR3 contains 15 residues. Per the germline V gene, CDR1 is MNHEY and CDR2 is SMNVEV (reference sequence). The ends lost 5 bases at V and 3 bases at J; junction bases unmatched: 9. This chain's CDR3 is CASSPYTGLGYEQYF. The CDR3 nucleotides are TGTGCCAGCAGTCCGTACACGGGACTAGGCTACGAGCAGTACTTC.

This sequence joins TRBV5-4 and TRBJ2-3; D is unresolved. Germline V gene lookup returns CDR1 SGHNT and CDR2 YYREEE (reference sequence). The CDR3 totals 13 residues. V was shortened by 4 bases and J by 1 base, with 7 bases between the two germline ends. The CDR3 coding sequence is TGTGCCAGCAGCCAGAGCGGCACAGATACGCAGTATTTT. It encodes CASSQSGTDTQYF.

The chain is built from TRBV5-6 and TRBJ2-4; TRBD1 aligns across 7 bases. This CDR3 has 16 residues. V lost 5 bases, J lost 4 bases, and 12 bases stayed unmatched. Per germline, CDR1 SGHDT and CDR2 YYEEEE. CDR3 residues: CASRSPRDRPKNIQYF. Written as DNA, the CDR3 is TGTGCCAGCAGGTCTCCGAGGGACAGACCGAAAAACATTCAGTACTTC.

The chain joins TRBV4-2 to TRBJ1-5; maybe TRBD1 (6 bases). V lost 4 bases, J lost 6 bases, and 16 bases lay in between. The CDR3 contains 15 residues. The germline CDR1 and CDR2 sequences are LGHNA and YNFKEQ. DNA for the CDR3: TGTGCCAGCAGCCTACACGGACAGTCCAGTCAGCCCCAGCATTTT. It codes for CASSLHGQSSQPQHF.

This chain connects TRBV5-4 to TRBJ1-1; D is undetermined. V was trimmed by 10 bases and J by 4 bases, leaving 20 bases between them. Germline values: CDR1 SGHNT, CDR2 YYREEE (reference sequence). This CDR3 has 14 residues. The CDR3 loop is CALAPRGILTEAFF. As DNA, the CDR3 is TGTGCCCTGGCGCCCCGGGGAATTCTCACTGAAGCTTTCTTT.

The V and J genes are TRBV4-3 and TRBJ1-2, with D possibly being TRBD1 (5 bases). V was shortened by 0 bases and J by 8 bases, with 16 bases between the two germline ends. There are 15 residues in the CDR3. The germline CDR1 and CDR2 sequences are LGHNA and YSLEER. The CDR3 protein is CASSQDRRGEPGYTF. CDR3 bases: TGCGCCAGCAGCCAAGATAGAAGGGGCGAACCCGGCTACACCTTC.

In this sample, this clone turned up once. The chain employs TRBV7-2 and TRBJ1-2; 8 bases align to TRBD1. Germline trimming cut 4 bases from V and 2 bases from J; bases unmatched to any gene: 18. Looked up from germline, CDR1 is SGHTA and CDR2 is FQGNSA. The CDR3 is made up of 19 amino acids. The chain's CDR3 is CASSSRPGGPLPSNYGYTF. The CDR3 DNA is TGTGCCAGCAGCTCACGTCCAGGGGGCCCTTTGCCATCAAACTATGGCTACACCTTC.

The genes are TRBV18 and TRBJ1-1, with 10 bases matching TRBD1. The V and J ends lost 3 bases and 4 bases, in that order; junction bases with no gene match: 11. The CDR3 sequence is 17 residues long. Germline V CDR1 and CDR2: KGHSH, LQKENI. The CDR3 spells CASSPDRGPISPTEAFF. CDR3 sequence (DNA): TGTGCCAGCTCACCCGACAGGGGGCCGATTTCCCCCACTGAAGCTTTCTTT.

J is TRBJ1-3 and V is TRBV6-5; D not certain. Trimming shortened V by 2 bases and J by 3 bases, and 5 bases separated the two germline ends. The CDR3 is made up of 13 amino acids. Per germline, CDR1 MNHEY and CDR2 SVGAGI. Here the CDR3 reads CASSYRVGNTIYF. The CDR3 DNA is TGTGCCAGCAGTTACCGGGTTGGAAACACCATATATTTT.

In this sample, this clone turned up a few times. For the CDR3, the DNA is TGCGCCAGCAGCTTAGGACTAGCGGGAGCGTTCTCCTACAATGAGCAGTTCTTC. It encodes CASSLGLAGAFSYNEQFF. The V and J genes are TRBV5-1 and TRBJ2-1; TRBD2 agrees at 13 bases. The length of the CDR3 is 18 residues. V shed 2 bases and J 0 bases; nucleotides not matched to a gene: 5. Per the germline V gene, CDR1 is SGHRS and CDR2 is YFSETQ. Based on the CDR3 plus reference TRBV5-1 and TRBJ2-1, the full variable domain is KAGVTQTPRYLIKTRGQQVTLSCSPISGHRSVSWYQQTPGQGLQFLFEYFSETQRNKGNFPGRFSGRQFSNSRSEMNVSTLELGDSALYLCASSLGLAGAFSYNEQFFGPGTRLTVL.

This clone was seen only once. The V and J genes are TRBV6-4 and TRBJ2-1, with 15 bases fitting TRBD2. Per the germline V gene, CDR1 is MRHNA and CDR2 is SNTAGT. There are 15 residues in the CDR3. V shed 4 bases, J shed 6 bases, and the junction held 1 base outside the gene matches. The CDR3: CASSAGLAGGNEQFF. The CDR3 DNA sequence: TGTGCCAGCAGTGCGGGACTAGCGGGAGGCAATGAGCAGTTCTTC.

This chain joins TRBV5-1 and TRBJ1-2; D is perhaps TRBD1 (6 bases). The V end was cut by 4 bases, the J end by 2 bases, with 9 bases between. The CDR3 runs 13 residues. Germline-derived CDR1 and CDR2 are SGHRS and YFSETQ. CDR3 sequence reads: CASSPGVNYGYTF. CDR3 coding DNA: TGCGCCAGCAGCCCAGGGGTGAACTATGGCTACACCTTC.

The genes are TRBV5-7 and TRBJ2-7; D is unclear. Being an ORF, TRBV5-7 has a function that is uncertain. The CDR3 runs to 11 residues. Trimming stripped 0 bases from V and 9 bases from J, with 7 bases between. This CDR3 reads CASSLVQRQYV. Written as DNA, the CDR3 is TGTGCCAGCAGCTTGGTACAGCGGCAGTACGTC.

This chain uses TRBV7-3 with TRBJ2-1, with D tentatively TRBD2 (5 bases). The CDR3 is 14 amino acids. V lost 5 bases to trimming and J lost 2 bases, with 10 bases between them. The germline V gene has CDR1 SGHTA and CDR2 FQGTGA. DNA of the CDR3: TGTGCCAGCAGCCGGGGAGAGGCCTACAATGAGCAGTTCTTC. It translates to CASSRGEAYNEQFF.

The rearrangement uses TRBV9 and TRBJ2-3, with TRBD1 identical over 10 bases. Germline V gives CDR1 SGDLS, CDR2 YYNGEE. The V gene end was trimmed by 0 bases and the J gene end by 5 bases; junction bases not matched to a gene: 3. CDR3 length: 15 residues. CDR3 residues: CASSVGQGAGDTQYF. The CDR3 nucleotides are TGTGCCAGCAGCGTAGGACAGGGGGCTGGAGATACGCAGTATTTT. The whole variable domain, remainder taken from reference TRBV9 and TRBJ2-3, is DSGVTQTPKHLITATGQRVTLRCSPRSGDLSVYWYQQSLDQGLQFLIQYYNGEERAKGNILERFSAQQFPDLHSELNLSSLELGDSALYFCASSVGQGAGDTQYFGPGTRLTVL.

In this sample, this clone turned up once. V gene TRBV7-9 combines with J gene TRBJ1-1; D is perhaps TRBD1 (5 bases). Germline CDR1 SEHNR, CDR2 FQNEAQ (reference sequence). Deletions cut 2 bases from V and 1 base from J, with 11 bases between. The CDR3 totals 15 residues. The CDR3 loop reads CASSLPGPQNTEAFF. CDR3 sequence (DNA): TGTGCCAGCAGCTTACCAGGGCCGCAGAACACTGAAGCTTTCTTT.

CDR3 DNA sequence: TGTGCCAGCAGGGAACTGGGACAGGGCGAAGAGACCCAGTACTTC. This translates into CASRELGQGEETQYF. The rearrangement links TRBV27 to TRBJ2-5; 9 nucleotides align to TRBD1. Germline CDR1 reads MNHEY; CDR2 reads SMNVEV (reference sequence). After removal of 6 bases from V and 3 bases from J, the junction contained 8 bases not matched to a gene. The CDR3 has 15 amino acids.

DNA of the CDR3: TGTGCCAGCGTGGCCTCAGGGATCTATGGCTACACCTTC. The encoded protein is CASVASGIYGYTF. The chain employs TRBV28 and TRBJ1-2; possibly TRBD1 for D (5 bases). CDR1 is MDHEN, CDR2 SYDVKM, per germline. This CDR3 region has 13 residues. V lost 8 bases to trimming and J lost 4 bases, with 14 bases between them.

The chain uses TRBV18 and TRBJ2-1, with 8 positions matching TRBD1. The CDR3 consists of 14 residues. V shed 3 bases, J shed 5 bases, and the junction held 3 bases outside the gene matches. Germline values: CDR1 KGHSH, CDR2 LQKENI. The CDR3 is CASSPRTGNNEQFF. CDR3 DNA: TGTGCCAGCTCACCTCGGACAGGGAACAATGAGCAGTTCTTC.

The chain carries TRBV19 and TRBJ1-1; D possibly corresponds to TRBD1 (6 bases). The V end lost 1 base, the J end lost 4 bases, and 7 bases lay between the germline ends. The CDR3 has 13 residues. CDR1 is LNHDA and CDR2 is SQIVND in the germline V gene (reference sequence). The CDR3 bases are TGTGCCAGTAGTATAGGCAGGGGCACTGAAGCTTTCTTT. It encodes CASSIGRGTEAFF.

The rearrangement uses TRBV7-3 and TRBJ2-7; 9 nucleotides align to TRBD1. The V gene's germline CDR1 is SGHTA and CDR2 FQGTGA. CDR3 size: 16 residues. V was pared by 5 bases and J by 6 bases, with 14 bases of the junction left unmatched. Here the CDR3 reads CASSTNKPGQGTEQYF. CDR3 DNA: TGTGCCAGCAGCACTAACAAGCCGGGACAGGGAACCGAGCAGTACTTC.

This clone was picked up a small number of times. Mismatch with germline at one junction end may stem from a read error. The V gene is TRBV4-1, the J gene TRBJ1-2; no clear D gene. The CDR3 spans 13 residues. The V gene's germline CDR1 is MGHRA and CDR2 YSYEKL. The CDR3 protein is CASSQTRDGSTAF. CDR3 DNA sequence: TGCGCCAGCAGCCAAACCCGGGATGGTAGTACGGCCTTC.

V usage is TRBV27 and J usage is TRBJ2-3; 7 bases line up with TRBD2. The germline gives CDR1 MNHEY, CDR2 SMNVEV (reference sequence). V trimming: 4 bases; J trimming: 1 base; junction bases outside the gene matches: 2. The CDR3 runs to 14 residues. The CDR3 nucleotides read TGTGCCAGCAGTTGGGGAGGGGGCACAGATACGCAGTATTTT. This gives the protein CASSWGGGTDTQYF.

The chain joins TRBV5-1 to TRBJ2-7, with D perhaps matching TRBD1 (6 bases). This CDR3 is built from 13 residues. Germline V gives CDR1 SGHRS, CDR2 YFSETQ. The V end was cut by 0 bases, the J end by 5 bases, with 9 bases between. CDR3: CASSLVTGNEQYF. The DNA of the CDR3 is TGCGCCAGCAGCTTGGTAACAGGGAACGAGCAGTACTTC.

This clone was counted only a few times. V is TRBV14 and J is TRBJ1-2; D may be TRBD1 (5 bases). Deletions cut 0 bases from V and 5 bases from J, with 10 bases between. Germline V gives CDR1 SGHDN, CDR2 FVKESK. This CDR3 region has 14 residues. This CDR3 is CASSQDLGLYGYTF. Here the CDR3 DNA reads TGTGCCAGCAGCCAAGATTTGGGGCTATATGGCTACACCTTC.

The rearrangement uses TRBV19 and TRBJ2-6; 10 positions match TRBD1. V gave up 7 bases and J gave up 9 bases; unmatched junction bases: 6. The CDR3 is 14 residues long. Germline V CDR1 and CDR2: LNHDA, SQIVND (reference sequence). CDR3 DNA sequence: TGTGCCAGTATTGGACAGGGGGGCGTCAACGTCCTGACTTTC. Its translation is CASIGQGGVNVLTF.

The rearrangement uses TRBV6-5 and TRBJ1-1; TRBD1 agrees at 8 bases. The CDR3 length is 14 residues. Germline V gene lookup returns CDR1 MNHEY and CDR2 SVGAGI. V lost 6 bases, J lost 5 bases, and 8 bases stayed unmatched. CDR3 region: CASRSGGLGTEAFF. The CDR3 DNA follows: TGTGCCAGCAGGTCAGGGGGCCTGGGAACTGAAGCTTTCTTT.

The table lists this clone with a few counts. The rearrangement links TRBV28 to TRBJ2-5; 8 bases match TRBD1. Per germline, CDR1 MDHEN and CDR2 SYDVKM. J gave up 5 bases and V 6 bases, and 14 bases lay outside the gene matches. The CDR3 sequence is 16 residues long. CDR3 loop: CASSLQGGSAGETQYF. Written as DNA, the CDR3 is TGTGCCAGCAGCTTACAGGGGGGATCGGCGGGGGAGACCCAGTACTTC. Together with reference TRBV28 and TRBJ2-5, the CDR3 gives the full variable domain: DVKVTQSSRYLVKRTGEKVFLECVQDMDHENMFWYRQDPGLGLRLIYFSYDVKMKEKGDIPEGYSVSREKKERFSLILESASTNQTSMYLCASSLQGGSAGETQYFGPGTRLLVL.